These T cell receptor beta chains were read from a single sample in a study of cytomegalovirus exposure and HLA in healthy donors. Some clones are missing from TCRdb's copy, which holds only in-frame ones; the method was immunoSEQ multiplex PCR. The table records roughly 86,000 clones, around 66% of them present only once. The sample taken for sequencing was PBMCs. These receptors were taken from a man aged 30 to 39 in good health and CMV-seronegative. CDR3s include the opening cysteine and the closing phenylalanine or tryptophan.

TRBV2,15,CASSAGTSGRNEQFF
TRBV19,17,CASSTSPGTGTNQPQHF
TRBV19,13,CASKDTFNQPQHF
TRBV2,14,CASSPRGGGETQYF
TRBV5-1,16,CASSLWLAGKTGELFF
TRBV10-3,16,CAISESRQGTNYGYTF
TRBV19,15,CATLRRSFSGTEAFF
TRBV7-8,14,CASSLAGAGEKLFF
TRBV7-9,14,CASSSMAGWYEQYF
TRBV5-4,15,CASRQEDSGANVLTF
TRBV5-1,14,CASSLDRASEGYTF
TRBV23-1,13,CASSPTHDTEAFF
TRBV6-1,17,CASSENRGVEYAYGYTF
TRBV5-4,12,CASSSLFGELFF
TRBV4-2,14,CASSQGQGWDEQYF
TRBV7-6,15,CASSLPQGGQETQYF
TRBV5-1,15,CASSPGEIYPYEQYF
TRBV4-2,13,CASSQDYSYGYTF
TRBV7-3,16,CASSLSLAGAYNEQFF
TRBV7-3,16,CASSFGTAQSPYGYTF
TRBV9,13,CASSPDRDYGYTF
TRBV7-8,18,CASSLVPAGYSGANVLTF
TRBV19,13,CASSIGGSTEAFF
TRBV30,13,CACRTRPLYEQYF
TRBV5-1,13,CASSLDASGKLFF
TRBV28,16,CASSLLAGGTYNEQFF
TRBV27,13,CASRSPGLAAQFF
TRBV28,13,CASSLTIRGEQYF
TRBV6-1,18,CASSELAGGHKNTGELFF
TRBV7-2,15,CASSLGVSPGGEQYF
TRBV29-1,13,CSVGSSTNEKLFF
TRBV4-2,13,CASSQENRYGYTF
TRBV9,13,CASSGGLGNEQFF
TRBV6-5,15,CASSRGTSGSYEQYF
TRBV13,14,CASSFRTGSHTQYF
TRBV29-1,13,CSVALSPYNEQFF
TRBV27,15,CASSPIQTSTDTQYF
TRBV7-3,16,CASSPGTSGFGETQYF
TRBV18,17,CASSPVGSLATNEKLFF
TRBV7-9,15,CASSLVAGNQETQYF
TRBV9,15,CASSFETGFPTEAFF
TRBV9,14,CASSVARSINEQFF
TRBV5-1,15,CASSPTGTVTDTQYF
TRBV10-3,14,CAISVMSDSYEQYF
TRBV4-1,19,CASSQGSSSSGGVWETQYF
TRBV28,15,CASSLGASGNYEQYF
TRBV5-1,18,CASSPRTSGGPYTGELFF
TRBV29-1,14,CSVAKTGTGETQYF
TRBV7-9,11,CASTSGHEQFF
TRBV29-1,16,CSVEGTSGRWVNEQFF
TRBV27,16,CASNSPLAGVYNEQFF
TRBV7-2,14,CASSLAGALNEQFF
TRBV29-1,13,CSVERGLNYGYTF
TRBV7-8,16,CASSTLGQDRLETQYF
TRBV29-1,15,CSVEGGSLSENIQYF